The clone carrying this T cell receptor beta chain was counted at least ten times. These data come from a study of neurological immune-mediated disorders. The CDR3 is made up of 11 amino acids. The V and J ends lost 4 bases and 6 bases respectively, with 7 bases between them. Germline V gene sequence: CDR1 MDHEN, CDR2 SYDVKM. TCRdb called the 5' RACE reads again in MiXCR, with one record for every CDR3 protein. The repertoire holds 45,000 to 65,000 distinct CDR3 sequences, around 4.4% seen once, with 2.9% in the top ten. The specimen sequenced was PBMCs. The source is a man aged 50 or older with multiple sclerosis. This sequence joins TRBV28 and TRBJ2-7; tentatively, D is TRBD1 (6 bases). The CDR3 DNA reads as TGTGCCAGCAGTTACAGGGCCGAGCAGTACTTC. Its translation is CASSYRAEQYF.